These 30 T cell receptor beta chains were sequenced from one sample in a study of blood T cell repertoires in COVID-19. Sequencing was performed with immunoSEQ multiplex PCR; in TCRdb, only in-frame clones are kept and a portion is missing. The repertoire includes some 300,000 clones, over 80% of them detected once, and around 4% sits in the top ten. The sequencing sample was made of peripheral blood. The receptor set was obtained from a woman in her 50s with active or convalescent COVID-19.

The rearrangement joins TRBV4-1 to TRBJ2-5, with 8 nucleotides matching TRBD1. The CDR3 spans 14 residues. V lost 2 bases, J lost 4 bases, and 3 bases stayed unmatched. The germline V gene encodes CDR1 MGHRA and CDR2 YSYEKL. The chain's CDR3 is CASSQPGGTETQYF. CDR3 sequence (DNA): TGCGCCAGCAGCCAACCAGGGGGCACAGAGACCCAGTACTTC.

This clone was seen once. This chain connects TRBV19 to TRBJ1-2, with a possible D match to TRBD1 (5 bases). The CDR3 totals 12 residues. Trimming stripped 5 bases from V and 8 bases from J, with 12 bases between. Germline loops: CDR1 LNHDA, CDR2 SQIVND (reference sequence). The CDR3 DNA sequence: TGTGCCAGTAGTCCACAGGAAGCCGGCTACACCTTC. This gives the protein CASSPQEAGYTF.

The V gene is TRBV2, the J gene TRBJ1-4; D is ambiguous. Trimming shortened V by 9 bases and J by 5 bases, and 4 bases separated the two germline ends. This CDR3 is 10 amino acids long. CDR1 is SNHLY and CDR2 is FYNNEI in the germline V gene. This chain's CDR3 is CASQNEKLFF. In DNA, the CDR3 is TGTGCCAGTCAGAATGAAAAACTGTTTTTT.

This chain connects TRBV7-9 to TRBJ2-1, with 11 bases matching TRBD1. Looked up from germline, CDR1 is SEHNR and CDR2 is FQNEAQ (reference sequence). This CDR3 comprises 14 residues. The V and J ends lost 5 bases and 7 bases, in that order; junction bases with no gene match: 4. In DNA form, the CDR3 reads TGTGCCAGCAGCCAGGACAGGGGGCTTAATGAGCAGTTCTTC. The encoded protein is CASSQDRGLNEQFF. Full variable domain (missing parts from reference TRBV7-9 and TRBJ2-1): DTGVSQNPRHKITKRGQNVTFRCDPISEHNRLYWYRQTLGQGPEFLTYFQNEAQLEKSRLLSDRFSAERPKGSFSTLEIQRTEQGDSAMYLCASSQDRGLNEQFFGPGTRLTVL.

This clone was observed a single time. This chain joins TRBV3-1 (or the pseudogene TRBV3-2) and TRBJ2-2; 8 nucleotides agree with TRBD2. The CDR3 contains 16 residues. CDR1 is LGHDT and CDR2 is YNNKEL in the germline V gene (reference sequence). Trimming took 0 bases from V and 4 from J; bases not matched to a gene: 4. The chain's CDR3 is CASSQDVGRATGELFF. Here the CDR3 DNA reads TGTGCCAGCAGCCAAGATGTCGGGAGGGCCACCGGGGAGCTGTTTTTT.

The chain employs TRBV19 and TRBJ2-5; 7 bases align to TRBD1. The CDR3 extends over 16 amino acids. CDR1 LNHDA and CDR2 SQIVND come from the germline V gene (reference sequence). Losses at the gene ends were 4 bases for V and 2 bases for J; bases not matched to a gene: 10. The CDR3 bases are TGTGCCAGTAGTACCCAATCGAGGGGGCCTCAAGAGACCCAGTACTTC. Amino acids: CASSTQSRGPQETQYF. The full variable domain, its missing parts supplied by reference TRBV19 and TRBJ2-5, is DGGITQSPKYLFRKEGQNVTLSCEQNLNHDAMYWYRQDPGQGLRLIYYSQIVNDFQKGDIAEGYSVSREKKESFPLTVTSAQKNPTAFYLCASSTQSRGPQETQYFGPGTRLLVL.

This clone has only a few counts. J is TRBJ2-1 and V is TRBV7-8; 8 positions match TRBD2. The germline V gene has CDR1 SGHVS and CDR2 FQNEAQ. CDR3 length equals 16 residues. Unmatched junction bases numbered 12, after V lost 6 bases and J lost 5 bases. The DNA of the CDR3 is TGTGCCAGCAGGCGTGTAGCGGGAAGGATCCACAATGAGCAGTTCTTC. It is translated as CASRRVAGRIHNEQFF.

This clone was seen once. The chain uses TRBV7-9 and TRBJ2-2; 7 bases map to TRBD2. V lost 9 bases to trimming and J lost 3 bases; unmatched junction nucleotides: 4. The CDR3 contains 13 residues. CDR1 SEHNR and CDR2 FQNEAQ come from the germline V gene (reference sequence). The CDR3 here is CASLADHTGELFF. CDR3 nucleotides: TGTGCCAGTCTAGCGGACCACACCGGGGAGCTGTTTTTT.

The chain employs TRBV19 and TRBJ2-7; 7 bases are a match to TRBD2. V shed 5 bases, J shed 7 bases, and the junction held 11 bases outside the gene matches. This CDR3 is 14 amino acids long. Per the germline V gene, CDR1 is LNHDA and CDR2 is SQIVND (reference sequence). CDR3 nucleotide sequence: TGTGCCAGTAGTCAGGGACTACTGGGGGGGGAGCAGTACTTC. Amino acid sequence: CASSQGLLGGEQYF. Variable domain in full (rest from reference TRBV19 and TRBJ2-7): DGGITQSPKYLFRKEGQNVTLSCEQNLNHDAMYWYRQDPGQGLRLIYYSQIVNDFQKGDIAEGYSVSREKKESFPLTVTSAQKNPTAFYLCASSQGLLGGEQYFGPGTRLTVT.

The gene calls are TRBV7-3 and TRBJ2-2; no firm D call. V was pared by 1 base and J by 7 bases, with 10 bases between. From germline, CDR1 is SGHTA and CDR2 FQGTGA. The CDR3 sequence is 14 residues long. CDR3 region: CASSLIVSGGELFF. For the CDR3, the DNA is TGTGCCAGCAGCTTAATAGTGTCGGGCGGGGAGCTGTTTTTT.

J is TRBJ2-3 and V is TRBV27; no firm D call. Germline lookup yields CDR1 MNHEY and CDR2 SMNVEV (reference sequence). The CDR3 length is 14 residues. V was pared by 3 bases and J by 2 bases, with 9 bases between. The CDR3, as DNA: TGTGCCAGCAGTTTCGGTTACCACACAGATACGCAGTATTTT. Translating it yields CASSFGYHTDTQYF.

V gene TRBV2 combines with J gene TRBJ1-6; no clear D. This CDR3 comprises 14 residues. Germline values: CDR1 SNHLY, CDR2 FYNNEI. V shed 3 bases and J shed 14 bases, with 17 bases lying between them. This chain's CDR3 is CASSDVVRFGALHF. The CDR3 nucleotides are TGTGCCAGCAGTGACGTTGTGAGGTTCGGAGCCCTCCACTTT.

The J gene is TRBJ1-4, the V gene TRBV3-1 (or the pseudogene TRBV3-2), with D uncertain. Germline V gene data show CDR1 as LGHDT and CDR2 as YNNKEL (reference sequence). This CDR3 spans 13 amino acids. Trimming shortened V by 1 base and J by 15 bases, and 15 bases separated the two germline ends. CDR3 DNA: TGTGCCAGCAGCCAAGTCCCATCCCTAGAGATGTTTTTT. Its translation: CASSQVPSLEMFF.

The chain is built from TRBV28 and TRBJ1-2; D unresolved. The CDR3 is 12 residues long. Germline CDR1 reads MDHEN; CDR2 reads SYDVKM. V shed 10 bases and J shed 4 bases, with 13 bases lying between them. The CDR3 loop is CAIPGLSYGYTF. CDR3 in DNA: TGTGCCATACCAGGATTAAGCTATGGCTACACCTTC.

V gene TRBV14 combines with J gene TRBJ2-1, with D maybe TRBD2 (5 bases). The germline gives CDR1 SGHDN, CDR2 FVKESK. This CDR3 is 14 amino acids long. V was shortened by 5 bases and J by 0 bases, with 8 bases between the two germline ends. The chain's CDR3 is CASSRRSSYNEQFF. The DNA for the CDR3 is TGTGCCAGCAGCAGGAGGAGCTCCTACAATGAGCAGTTCTTC.

The J gene is TRBJ2-1, the V gene TRBV29-1, with 12 bases matching TRBD2. CDR3 length: 21 amino acids. The junction had 31 bases not matched to a gene; V was cut back by 7 bases and J by 9 bases. Germline V gene sequence: CDR1 SQVTM, CDR2 ANQGSEA. In DNA form, the CDR3 reads TGCAGCGCCCGAGGGGCTAGCGGGAGGGGCCTGGGCACCCGGCCTTTCGGTGAGCAGTTCTTC. As protein: CSARGASGRGLGTRPFGEQFF.

In the case of this clone: It may be a read error: a sequence one base away is much more abundant. CDR3 bases: TGTGCCAGCAGTTACACGGTGAACACTGAAGCTTTCTTT. Translation gives CASSYTVNTEAFF. This chain joins TRBV6-5 and TRBJ1-1; D is undetermined. The V end was cut by 2 bases, the J end by 0 bases, with 4 bases between. Per germline, CDR1 MNHEY and CDR2 SVGAGI. The CDR3 runs 13 residues.

V usage is TRBV2 and J usage is TRBJ1-5; no definite D call. The length of the CDR3 is 15 residues. In germline, CDR1 is SNHLY, CDR2 FYNNEI. Trimming left V 4 bases short and J 5 bases short, with 15 bases between. The CDR3 DNA reads as TGTGCCAGCAGTGTGGAGCTTCTGATGGATCAGCCCCAGCATTTT. It yields the protein CASSVELLMDQPQHF.

A single count supports this clone. The J gene is TRBJ1-3, the V gene TRBV9; 9 bases match TRBD1. The CDR3 is 14 amino acids. V was pared by 4 bases and J by 4 bases, with 3 bases of the junction left unmatched. The germline V gene encodes CDR1 SGDLS and CDR2 YYNGEE. CDR3 residues: CASSSGTGGNTIYF. The CDR3 DNA follows: TGTGCCAGCAGCTCGGGGACAGGGGGAAACACCATATATTTT.

The chain uses TRBV18 and TRBJ1-1; 7 nucleotides line up with TRBD1. Per germline, CDR1 KGHSH and CDR2 LQKENI. The trim removed 3 bases at V and 3 bases at J, leaving 10 bases unmatched. The CDR3 totals 16 residues. The CDR3 loop is CASSPRGQQSYTEAFF. Written as DNA, the CDR3 is TGTGCCAGCTCACCTAGGGGACAGCAAAGCTACACTGAAGCTTTCTTT.

Concerning this clone itself: Other nucleotide sequences in the sample specify the same CDR3. The chain is built from TRBV18 and TRBJ2-7; 9 bases align to TRBD1. V was pared by 3 bases and J by 0 bases, with 0 bases of the junction left unmatched. CDR3 length: 14 residues. Per germline, CDR1 KGHSH and CDR2 LQKENI. CDR3 sequence reads: CASSPDRGSYEQYF. The CDR3 DNA follows: TGTGCCAGCTCACCGGACAGGGGCTCCTACGAGCAGTACTTC.

The V and J genes are TRBV19 and TRBJ1-2; 12 positions agree with TRBD1. Germline-derived CDR1 and CDR2 are LNHDA and SQIVND (reference sequence). The CDR3 covers 20 residues. V shed 2 bases and J 5 bases; nucleotides not matched to a gene: 18. The CDR3 here is CASSIRPTWDRGRRGYGYTF. The CDR3 nucleotides read TGTGCCAGTAGTATAAGGCCCACGTGGGACAGGGGGCGACGGGGGTATGGCTACACCTTC.

This clone was seen a handful of times. J is TRBJ1-2 and V is TRBV10-3, with D possibly TRBD1 on 6 matching bases. V lost 3 bases, J lost 5 bases, and 16 bases lay in between. CDR1 is ENHRY, CDR2 SYGVKD, per germline. This CDR3 comprises 15 residues. CDR3 amino acids: CAISERRDIVYGYTF. DNA of the CDR3: TGTGCCATCAGTGAACGCCGGGACATTGTGTATGGCTACACCTTC.

This rearrangement joins TRBV3-1 (or the pseudogene TRBV3-2) to TRBJ2-5, with D maybe TRBD2 (5 bases). Germline assignment: CDR1 LGHDT and CDR2 YNNKEL (reference sequence). The CDR3 is made up of 14 amino acids. V was trimmed by 4 bases and J by 4 bases, leaving 13 bases between them. The CDR3 bases are TGTGCCAGCAGCCTGCCCCGGGGTGGAGAGACCCAGTACTTC. It is translated as CASSLPRGGETQYF.

This clone was recorded a few times. This chain links TRBV4-2 with TRBJ2-7; 14 bases agree with TRBD2. The length of the CDR3 is 16 residues. V lost 3 bases and J lost 3; bases outside the gene matches: 4. Germline CDR1 is LGHNA and CDR2 is YNFKEQ. This chain's CDR3 is CASSHAGTSGSYEQYF. CDR3 DNA sequence: TGTGCCAGCAGCCATGCGGGGACTAGCGGGAGCTACGAGCAGTACTTC.

The chain employs TRBV7-6 and TRBJ2-3, with a possible D match to TRBD2 (5 bases). This CDR3 is 16 amino acids long. CDR1 and CDR2 from the germline V gene are SGHVS and FNYEAQ. V dropped 1 base and J dropped 3 bases, with 14 bases sitting between them. Here the CDR3 reads CASSLEGLAGTDTQYF. In nucleotides, the CDR3 is TGTGCCAGCAGCTTAGAGGGTCTAGCCGGGACAGATACGCAGTATTTT.

This clone was picked up one time. CDR3 in DNA: TGTGCCAGCAGCTTACTTACGGACAGGGTTGCAACTAATGAAAAACTGTTTTTT. Amino acid sequence: CASSLLTDRVATNEKLFF. The chain carries TRBV3-1 (or the pseudogene TRBV3-2) and TRBJ1-4; 8 nucleotides line up with TRBD1. The CDR3 has 18 residues. The V and J ends lost 5 bases and 0 bases, in that order; junction bases with no gene match: 11. Germline CDR1 LGHDT, CDR2 YNNKEL (reference sequence).

The V gene is TRBV19, the J gene TRBJ1-2; D may be TRBD1 (5 bases). The CDR3 length is 13 residues. Trimming removed 3 bases from V and 2 bases from J, with 7 bases in between. Germline V gene sequence: CDR1 LNHDA, CDR2 SQIVND (reference sequence). The CDR3 DNA reads TGTGCCAGTAGTATGGCAGGGAACTATGGCTACACCTTC. Its translation: CASSMAGNYGYTF.

The CDR3 protein is CASSGTSGRTASYEQYF. In nucleotides, the CDR3 is TGTGCCAGCAGTGGGACTAGCGGGAGAACTGCAAGCTACGAGCAGTACTTC. This chain uses TRBV25-1 with TRBJ2-7; 13 bases map to TRBD2. Per germline, CDR1 MGHDK and CDR2 SYGVNS. The CDR3 runs to 17 residues. J gave up 3 bases and V 4 bases, and 9 bases lay outside the gene matches.

The V gene is TRBV29-1, the J gene TRBJ1-2, with TRBD1 matching 7 bases. The CDR3 runs to 14 residues. Germline lookup yields CDR1 SQVTM and CDR2 ANQGSEA. V was clipped by 2 bases and J by 2 bases; unmatched bases: 5. CDR3 nucleotide sequence: TGCAGCGTTGAACAGGGGGTGGTCAACTATGGCTACACCTTC. Amino acids: CSVEQGVVNYGYTF.